This TCR beta chain was found in a study of OX40 agonist ivuxolimab in advanced cancers. This clone was recorded once. Method: immunoSEQ multiplex PCR; TCRdb's copy keeps in-frame clones and lacks some. The sample shows some 71,000 clones, 86% of them seen only once. Losses at the gene ends were 2 bases for V and 0 bases for J; bases not matched to a gene: 8. The CDR3 consists of 18 residues. Germline CDR1 reads MDHEN; CDR2 reads SYDVKM. The TCR was taken from an adult with an advanced solid tumor such as melanoma, head and neck, liver or kidney cancer. The genes are TRBV28 and TRBJ2-7, with 12 positions matching TRBD2. The material sequenced was CD4+ or CD8+ T cells sorted from blood, taken in a trial of the OX40 agonist ivuxolimab. In nucleotides, the CDR3 is TGTGCCAGCAGTTTAAGGGGACTAGCGGGCTGGGTCTCCTACGAGCAGTACTTC. Its protein product is CASSLRGLAGWVSYEQYF.